This T cell receptor (beta chain) was obtained from a study of neurological immune-mediated disorders (dated by TCRdb to about 2019). In the study overall: Using UMI-based sequencing, the study compared peripheral blood TCR-beta repertoires from patients with HTLV-I-associated myelopathy (HAM/TSP), patients with multiple sclerosis, and healthy controls. The 90 to 120 TCR-beta libraries covered PBMC samples along with longitudinal samples, technical triplicates, and paired sorted CD4+ and CD8+ T-cell subsets. The cohort comprised 60 to 75 subjects: approximately 15 HAM/TSP patients, 34 multiple sclerosis patients and 20 or so healthy controls.

cDNA was synthesized by template-switch 5'RACE using a primer with a 10-nucleotide random unique molecular identifier that tagged each TCR transcript. Over 180 million TCR-beta sequences, covering 15-18 subjects, were produced in each sequencing run. The RNeasy kit was used for extraction of total RNA. The KAPA Real-time Library Amplification kit was used to amplify TCR-beta VDJ regions with primers for the TCR constant region and the 5'RACE anchor. Sample indexes and Illumina adaptors were added in a first PCR, and a second PCR then increased library yield. After Ampure bead purification, the roughly 650 bp TCR product was size-selected on a 2% E-gel SizeSelection system. Library quality was checked on a Bioanalyzer, concentration was measured with Qubit, and libraries were quantified with the Kapa Library Quantification kit before pooling. Paired-end 2 x 150 bp sequencing of the libraries was performed on an Illumina HiSeq 2500. To increase sequence diversity, about 23-32% phiX was spiked into each library pool. In the authors' own workflow: Quality-filtered reads were processed with the UMI-based MiGEC pipeline, which removed over 75% of raw TCR sequences during error correction. VDJ genes were aligned to IMGT germline references, and clonotypes were defined by unique CDR3 amino acid sequence plus V-J genes. Clonal expansion, Shannon diversity, and CDR3 relatedness (CalcPairwiseDistances, ClusterSamples) were evaluated with VDJtools, and phylogenetic trees were built with CLCbio workbench. Using coefficient-of-variation modelling across technical triplicates, the study counted a clone as expanded if it had at least 8 unique UMIs. TCRdb reprocessed the public reads (quality trimming at Q25 with fastp, clone calling with MiXCR) and kept in-frame beta chains. Entries that share a CDR3 protein sequence are merged under the most common genes and DNA. The V and J calls follow TCRdb's processing rather than the paper's. The sample records about 48,000 distinct CDR3 sequences, 25% of which are singletons. The biggest ten clones account for 20% to 25% of the sample.

At least ten counts were recorded for this clonotype. Its specific antigen is unknown. The sample holds no much larger clone one base away, and base qualities are not on file. What the work shows at the level of the full study, not this receptor alone: TCR clonal expansion was highest in HAM/TSP patients and lowest in MS patients, with MS patients falling below even healthy controls. No identical CDR3 amino acid sequences were shared among expanded clones across subjects, suggesting private TCR-beta repertoires in all groups.

Healthy controls were blood bank volunteers in Maryland, USA. For unsorted PBMC libraries, 2 million PBMCs were used after storage in RNAlater at -80 degrees C until RNA extraction. Peripheral blood was subjected to Ficoll-Hypaque density gradient centrifugation to isolate PBMCs, which were then cryopreserved in liquid nitrogen. This clonotype originated in a woman in her 70s in good health. The sequencing input was PBMCs.

The CDR3 protein: CASSRRDRGHNEQFF. The sequence in DNA is TGTGCCAGCAGCCGCCGGGACAGGGGCCACAATGAGCAGTTCTTC. The V and J genes are TRBV12-3 or TRBV12-4 and TRBJ2-1; 10 of the junction bases match TRBD1. The CDR3 measures 15 amino acids from cysteine to phenylalanine. This entry keeps only the CDR3 DNA: 45 bases, framed from base 1. V is pruned by 6 bases and J by 5 bases, leaving 7 bases of the junction without a gene match.